Below are 21 T cell receptor beta chains sequenced from a single sample in a study of blood T cell repertoires in COVID-19. Sequenced by immunoSEQ multiplex PCR; TCRdb stores in-frame clones only, minus some. The data show about 360,000 clones, with approximately 86% seen just once and over 2% held by the top ten. Material for sequencing was PBMCs or T cells enriched from blood (not recorded which). The source is a woman between 40 and 55 years old with acute COVID-19.

V gene TRBV7-8 combines with J gene TRBJ1-4; the match to TRBD1 covers 8 bases. The CDR3 loop spans 14 amino acids. Germline V gives CDR1 SGHVS, CDR2 FQNEAQ. Trimming removed 8 bases from V and 8 bases from J; junction bases left unmatched: 10. CDR3 DNA: TGTGCCAGCTCTAACAGGGGGGGTAAAGAAAAACTGTTTTTT. The encoded protein is CASSNRGGKEKLFF.

This chain joins TRBV9 and TRBJ2-5; the match to TRBD2 covers 13 bases. The junction had 11 bases not matched to a gene; V was cut back by 3 bases and J by 3 bases. The CDR3 runs to 18 residues. Per germline, CDR1 SGDLS and CDR2 YYNGEE. The chain's CDR3 is CASSGSSPGLAGEETQYF. In DNA form, the CDR3 reads TGTGCCAGCAGCGGATCCTCACCTGGACTAGCGGGGGAAGAGACCCAGTACTTC.

V is TRBV5-1 and J is TRBJ1-1, with 7 nucleotides matching TRBD1. The germline V gene has CDR1 SGHRS and CDR2 YFSETQ. The J segment lost 4 bases and the V segment lost 4 bases, leaving 10 bases of the junction unmatched. The CDR3 runs to 15 residues. The DNA for the CDR3 is TGCGCCAGCAGCACTGACAGGGACGGCCCCACTGAAGCTTTCTTT. Translation: CASSTDRDGPTEAFF.

The chain joins TRBV6-4 to TRBJ1-1; a weak D match, TRBD1 (6 bases). The CDR3 runs 16 residues. Trimming removed 4 bases at V and 1 base at J, with 16 bases between. CDR1 and CDR2 from the germline V gene are MRHNA and SNTAGT. In DNA, the CDR3 is TGTGCCAGCAGTGGCCTCATACAGGGCAAGAACACTGAAGCTTTCTTT. Translating it yields CASSGLIQGKNTEAFF.

This clone was counted a few times. The chain couples TRBV30 to TRBJ1-3; D is uncertain. Germline CDR1 GTSNPN, CDR2 SVGIG (reference sequence). Trimming removed 0 bases at V and 4 bases at J, with 10 bases between. The CDR3 covers 14 residues. CDR3 region: CAWSVRGLGNTIYF. CDR3 bases: TGTGCCTGGAGTGTACGGGGATTGGGAAACACCATATATTTT.

This chain joins TRBV11-2 and TRBJ1-4; 8 nucleotides match TRBD1. Trimming cost V 4 bases and J 8 bases; bases outside gene matches: 12. The germline V gene has CDR1 SGHAT and CDR2 FQNNGV. This CDR3 has 16 residues. The CDR3 region has the DNA TGTGCCAGCAGCTCGCCAAATACAGGGGGTGGAGAAAAACTGTTTTTT. It yields the protein CASSSPNTGGGEKLFF.

This clone was counted only a few times. The V and J genes are TRBV3-1 (or the pseudogene TRBV3-2) and TRBJ2-7; 8 bases line up with TRBD1. The V gene's germline CDR1 is LGHDT and CDR2 YNNKEL (reference sequence). Unmatched junction bases numbered 6, after V lost 7 bases and J lost 4 bases. The CDR3 length is 13 residues. The DNA of the CDR3 is TGTGCCAGCACACGCAGGGGGCAATACGAGCAGTACTTC. Translating gives CASTRRGQYEQYF.

CDR3 in amino acids: CASGGAGGNEQFF. The CDR3 nucleotides are TGTGCCAGCGGGGGGGCCGGTGGCAATGAGCAGTTCTTC. The chain combines TRBV2 with TRBJ2-1; possibly TRBD2 for D (7 bases). The CDR3 runs 13 residues. V lost 8 bases to trimming and J lost 6 bases, with 14 bases between them. From germline, CDR1 is SNHLY and CDR2 FYNNEI.

This clone has just one count. The rearrangement joins TRBV29-1 to TRBJ2-5; 15 nucleotides align to TRBD2. This CDR3 spans 15 amino acids. The germline gives CDR1 SQVTM, CDR2 ANQGSEA. Trimming at V came to 4 bases and at J to 5 bases, leaving 5 bases not matched to a gene. The CDR3 bases are TGCAGCGTTGGGACTAGCGGGGGGGTCGTGGAGACCCAGTACTTC. It translates to CSVGTSGGVVETQYF.

The genes are TRBV4-1 and TRBJ2-5; 8 nucleotides align to TRBD2. This CDR3 region has 18 residues. Unmatched junction bases numbered 10, after V lost 0 bases and J lost 1 base. CDR1 and CDR2 (germline): MGHRA, YSYEKL. CDR3 bases: TGCGCCAGCAGCCAAGAATTGCTAGCGGGCAAACTCCAAGAGACCCAGTACTTC. Encoded protein: CASSQELLAGKLQETQYF.

Details on this clone: Other DNA sequences in the same sample also yield this CDR3. The V gene is TRBV6-5, the J gene TRBJ1-2; 7 nucleotides agree with TRBD1. J gave up 7 bases and V 0 bases, and 2 bases lay outside the gene matches. The germline CDR1 and CDR2 sequences are MNHEY and SVGAGI. The CDR3 runs to 13 residues. The CDR3: CASSYSRGTGYTF. The DNA of the CDR3 is TGTGCCAGCAGTTACTCCAGGGGGACTGGCTACACCTTC.

The V and J genes are TRBV30 and TRBJ1-4; 9 positions match TRBD1. Trimming cost V 3 bases and J 8 bases; bases outside gene matches: 4. CDR3 length: 13 amino acids. Looked up from germline, CDR1 is GTSNPN and CDR2 is SVGIG (reference sequence). CDR3 residues: CAWRDRGQEKLFF. CDR3 sequence (DNA): TGTGCCTGGAGGGACAGGGGACAGGAAAAACTGTTTTTT.

V is TRBV2 and J is TRBJ2-2; the match to TRBD2 covers 7 bases. Germline CDR1 reads SNHLY; CDR2 reads FYNNEI. The CDR3 is 15 amino acids. The V and J ends lost 7 bases and 5 bases, in that order; junction bases with no gene match: 10. CDR3 in amino acids: CASIAAGRGTGELFF. CDR3 coding DNA: TGTGCCAGCATCGCGGCAGGGCGGGGGACCGGGGAGCTGTTTTTT.

The chain uses TRBV10-3 and TRBJ1-1; TRBD1 agrees at 9 bases. This CDR3 region has 15 residues. The germline V gene encodes CDR1 ENHRY and CDR2 SYGVKD. Germline trimming cut 4 bases from V and 1 base from J; bases unmatched to any gene: 4. The CDR3: CAISARDRENTEAFF. The CDR3 coding sequence is TGTGCCATCAGTGCACGGGACAGGGAGAACACTGAAGCTTTCTTT.

The table lists this clone with many counts. CDR3 protein: CASLKTGGVKNTEAFF. The CDR3 coding sequence is TGTGCCAGCCTTAAGACAGGGGGCGTTAAGAACACTGAAGCTTTCTTT. The rearrangement uses TRBV7-9 and TRBJ1-1; TRBD1 aligns across 10 bases. V trimming: 8 bases; J trimming: 1 base; junction bases outside the gene matches: 10. Germline-derived CDR1 and CDR2 are SEHNR and FQNEAQ (reference sequence). The CDR3 contains 16 residues.

This rearrangement joins TRBV6-5 to TRBJ1-5; the D is unclear. CDR1 MNHEY and CDR2 SVGAGI come from the germline V gene. The CDR3 runs 11 residues. V dropped 8 bases and J dropped 9 bases, with 11 bases sitting between them. The CDR3 nucleotides read TGTGCCAGCGGCGGTGTAAGGCCCCAGCATTTT. This gives the protein CASGGVRPQHF.

The genes are TRBV30 and TRBJ2-7; no definite D call. V dropped 2 bases and J dropped 1 base, with 15 bases sitting between them. CDR1 is GTSNPN and CDR2 is SVGIG in the germline V gene (reference sequence). The CDR3 spans 15 residues. DNA for the CDR3: TGTGCCTGGAGTACGACTCCGAGTGAGTCCTACGAGCAGTACTTC. Translated, it gives CAWSTTPSESYEQYF.

The V call is TRBV11-2, the J call TRBJ1-5; no reliable D call. CDR1 SGHAT and CDR2 FQNNGV come from the germline V gene. This CDR3 spans 17 amino acids. V lost 5 bases to trimming and J lost 4 bases, with 21 bases between them. CDR3 sequence reads: CASSPGSKGGKNQPQHF. As DNA, the CDR3 is TGTGCCAGCAGCCCCGGCTCGAAAGGAGGGAAAAATCAGCCCCAGCATTTT.

In this sample, this clone turned up once. J is TRBJ2-7 and V is TRBV29-1, with 9 positions matching TRBD1. The CDR3 totals 12 residues. With V trimmed by 7 bases and J by 5 bases, 6 bases remained unmatched. Per germline, CDR1 SQVTM and CDR2 ANQGSEA. The CDR3 spells CSASGQGHEQYF. CDR3 DNA: TGCAGCGCCTCGGGACAGGGCCACGAGCAGTACTTC.

The genes are TRBV11-2 and TRBJ2-7; 9 nucleotides align to TRBD2. The CDR3 totals 17 residues. The germline V gene encodes CDR1 SGHAT and CDR2 FQNNGV. V gave up 5 bases and J gave up 0 bases; unmatched junction bases: 11. The CDR3 loop is CASSRAGGTTISYEQYF. In nucleotides, the CDR3 is TGTGCCAGCAGCCGAGCGGGGGGAACTACAATCTCCTACGAGCAGTACTTC.

The V and J genes are TRBV9 and TRBJ1-3; 7 bases fit TRBD1. Germline V CDR1 and CDR2: SGDLS, YYNGEE. The CDR3 runs to 16 residues. Trimming at V came to 0 bases and at J to 4 bases, leaving 7 bases not matched to a gene. CDR3 DNA sequence: TGTGCCAGCAGCGTAGCTGAGAGGGGGCCAGGAAACACCATATATTTT. Protein: CASSVAERGPGNTIYF.